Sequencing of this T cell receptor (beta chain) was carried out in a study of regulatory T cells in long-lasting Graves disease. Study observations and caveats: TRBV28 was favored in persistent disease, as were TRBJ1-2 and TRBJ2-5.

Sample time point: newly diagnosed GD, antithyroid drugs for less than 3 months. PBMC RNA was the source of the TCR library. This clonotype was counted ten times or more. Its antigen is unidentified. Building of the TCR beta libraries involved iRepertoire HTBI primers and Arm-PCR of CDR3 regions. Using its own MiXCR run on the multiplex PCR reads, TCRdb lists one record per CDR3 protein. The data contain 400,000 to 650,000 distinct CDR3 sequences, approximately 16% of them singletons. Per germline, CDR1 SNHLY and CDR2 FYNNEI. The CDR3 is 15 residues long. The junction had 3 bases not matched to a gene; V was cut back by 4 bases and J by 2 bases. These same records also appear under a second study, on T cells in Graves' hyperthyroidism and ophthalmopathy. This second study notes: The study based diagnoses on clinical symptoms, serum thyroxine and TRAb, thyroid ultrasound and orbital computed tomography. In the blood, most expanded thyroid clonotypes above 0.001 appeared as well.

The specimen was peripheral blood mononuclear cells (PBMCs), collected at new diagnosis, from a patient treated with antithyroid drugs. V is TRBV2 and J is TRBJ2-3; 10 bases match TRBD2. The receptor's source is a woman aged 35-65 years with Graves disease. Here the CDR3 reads CASSASGGLTDTQYF. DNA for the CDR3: TGTGCCAGCAGTGCTAGCGGGGGCCTCACAGATACGCAGTATTTT.